These 29 T cell receptor beta chains share one sample of origin, sequenced in a study of blood T cells in healthy people across ages. Sample-barcoded 5' priming and a J-beta primer mix drove a second PCR of roughly 7 to 11 cycles. TCRdb fed the 5' RACE reads into MiXCR, producing one record per CDR3 protein. The sample has about 730,000 distinct CDR3 sequences, about 42% seen once. Input material: blood. Every receptor here comes from a woman aged 55-69 years in good health.

V is TRBV6-5 and J is TRBJ1-5; the D is unclear. Trimming took off 6 bases at V and 5 bases at J, with 11 bases between the two ends. Germline CDR1 MNHEY, CDR2 SVGAGI. CDR3 length: 13 amino acids. CDR3 sequence reads: CASSRKGYQPQHF. Here the CDR3 DNA reads TGTGCCAGCAGCCGAAAAGGCTATCAGCCCCAGCATTTT.

V and J are TRBV5-1 and TRBJ2-7, with D maybe TRBD1 (6 bases). The V end was cut by 0 bases, the J end by 0 bases, with 10 bases between. The CDR3 is made up of 15 amino acids. Germline V CDR1 and CDR2: SGHRS, YFSETQ. This CDR3 is CASSLAARGSYEQYF. The CDR3 DNA is TGCGCCAGCAGCTTGGCCGCCAGGGGCTCCTACGAGCAGTACTTC. Based on the CDR3 plus reference TRBV5-1 and TRBJ2-7, the full variable domain is KAGVTQTPRYLIKTRGQQVTLSCSPISGHRSVSWYQQTPGQGLQFLFEYFSETQRNKGNFPGRFSGRQFSNSRSEMNVSTLELGDSALYLCASSLAARGSYEQYFGPGTRLTVT.

This clonotype was picked up one time. This rearrangement joins TRBV18 to TRBJ2-7; D gene uncertain. CDR1 is KGHSH, CDR2 LQKENI, per germline. The ends were cut back, 2 bases at V and 7 bases at J, with 15 bases in the middle. The CDR3 length is 14 residues. CDR3 DNA sequence: TGTGCCAGCTCACCATTCTCTGACAACAATGAGCAGTACTTC. This gives the protein CASSPFSDNNEQYF.

There are many counts of this clonotype. The rearrangement joins TRBV27 to TRBJ2-1; 10 bases agree with TRBD2. Germline V gene data show CDR1 as MNHEY and CDR2 as SMNVEV (reference sequence). The CDR3 has 13 amino acids. J was trimmed by 7 bases and V by 6 bases; bases with no gene match: 3. CDR3 bases: TGTGCCAGCAGCTTACTAGCGGGAAATGAGCAGTTCTTC. It is translated as CASSLLAGNEQFF.

V usage is TRBV5-6 and J usage is TRBJ2-7; tentative D call: TRBD2 (5 bases). With 2 bases removed from V and 4 bases from J, the gap between germline ends came to 16 bases. The CDR3 totals 15 residues. Germline V CDR1 and CDR2: SGHDT, YYEEEE. The CDR3 protein is CASSFILRERYEQYF. For the CDR3, the DNA is TGTGCCAGCAGCTTTATCCTCCGGGAAAGGTACGAGCAGTACTTC. The full variable domain, its missing parts supplied by reference TRBV5-6 and TRBJ2-7, is DAGVTQSPTHLIKTRGQQVTLRCSPKSGHDTVSWYQQALGQGPQFIFQYYEEEERQRGNFPDRFSGHQFPNYSSELNVNALLLGDSALYLCASSFILRERYEQYFGPGTRLTVT.

This clonotype was counted between two and nine times. This rearrangement joins TRBV7-2 to TRBJ1-2; TRBD1 is a possible D gene (5 bases). The length of the CDR3 is 14 residues. From germline, CDR1 is SGHTA and CDR2 FQGNSA. V lost 6 bases and J 2 bases, leaving 13 bases between the germline ends. The CDR3 DNA follows: TGTGCCAGCAGTAGTCATTCAGGGAACTATGGCTACACCTTC. Translation gives CASSSHSGNYGYTF. Based on the CDR3 plus reference TRBV7-2 and TRBJ1-2, the full variable domain is GAGVSQSPSNKVTEKGKDVELRCDPISGHTALYWYRQSLGQGLEFLIYFQGNSAPDKSGLPSDRFSAERTGGSVSTLTIQRTQQEDSAVYLCASSSHSGNYGYTFGSGTRLTVV.

In this sample, this clonotype turned up a few times. V is TRBV15 and J is TRBJ1-1, with unresolved D. The CDR3 sequence is 11 residues long. Germline V gene sequence: CDR1 LNHNV, CDR2 YYDKDF (reference sequence). Trimming took 5 bases from V and 3 from J, leaving 4 bases between them. The CDR3 here is CATSAYTEAFF. The CDR3 bases are TGTGCCACCAGCGCCTACACTGAAGCTTTCTTT.

This chain connects TRBV7-2 to TRBJ2-7; D might be TRBD1 or TRBD2, each matching 5 bases. This CDR3 has 16 residues. Germline CDR1 is SGHTA and CDR2 is FQGNSA. V lost 1 base, J lost 6 bases, and 19 bases lay in between. CDR3 sequence (DNA): TGTGCCAGCAGCTTAGACCCCGGGGCTAGCAGGTGCGAGCAGTACTTC. Protein sequence: CASSLDPGASRCEQYF.

This sequence joins TRBV2 and TRBJ2-1, with 14 bases that match TRBD2. CDR1 and CDR2 from the germline V gene are SNHLY and FYNNEI. J lost 8 bases, V lost 5 bases, and 17 bases had no gene match. The CDR3 has 19 residues. Here the CDR3 reads CASSKGLAGARGYTDEQFF. In DNA form, the CDR3 reads TGTGCCAGCAGTAAGGGACTAGCGGGGGCCCGGGGATACACGGATGAGCAGTTCTTC.

Comments on this clonotype: At one end the junction does not follow the germline gene, possibly because of a read error. The chain has TRBV3-1 and TRBJ2-5, with 7 positions matching TRBD2. This CDR3 has 15 amino acids. CDR1 and CDR2 from the germline V gene are LGHDT and YNNKEL (reference sequence). The CDR3 sequence: CASSLNRDYQEAQYF. CDR3 nucleotides: TGTGCCAGCAGCCTTAACCGGGACTACCAAGAGGCCCAGTACTTC.

The V and J genes are TRBV6-1 and TRBJ1-4, with no clear D. There are 11 residues in the CDR3. V shed 2 bases and J shed 12 bases, with 7 bases lying between them. Germline loops: CDR1 MNHNS, CDR2 SASEGT. The CDR3 loop reads CASSERRELFF. As DNA, the CDR3 is TGTGCCAGCAGTGAACGGAGGGAACTGTTTTTT.

The CDR3 nucleotides read TGTGCCAGCAGCGTATGGAGTAGCGGGGGGCCTTCAGATACGCAGTATTTT. This codes for CASSVWSSGGPSDTQYF. The chain uses TRBV9 and TRBJ2-3; TRBD2 aligns across 10 bases. The CDR3 consists of 17 residues. The junction had 9 bases not matched to a gene; V was cut back by 1 base and J by 4 bases. CDR1 and CDR2 from the germline V gene are SGDLS and YYNGEE.

V is TRBV28 and J is TRBJ2-5; D is perhaps TRBD1 (5 bases). Trimming left V 5 bases short and J 11 bases short, with 12 bases between. Germline-derived CDR1 and CDR2 are MDHEN and SYDVKM. This CDR3 contains 11 residues. CDR3 protein: CASSPRKGQYF. In DNA form, the CDR3 reads TGTGCCAGCAGTCCCCGAAAGGGGCAGTACTTC.

About this clonotype: It may be a read error: a sequence one base away is much more abundant. This chain joins TRBV29-1 and TRBJ2-5, with a tentative D call TRBD2 (5 bases). The germline gives CDR1 SQVTM, CDR2 ANQGSEA. V was cut by 8 bases and J by 4 bases, with 11 bases left in between. The CDR3 covers 11 residues. The chain's CDR3 is CSFGNLETQYF. DNA of the CDR3: TGCAGCTTCGGGAACCTAGAGACCCAGTACTTC.

A few counts support this clonotype. The V call is TRBV5-1, the J call TRBJ2-7; TRBD2 matches 10 bases. The CDR3 has 20 amino acids. With V trimmed by 0 bases and J by 1 base, 16 bases remained unmatched. Germline loops: CDR1 SGHRS, CDR2 YFSETQ. CDR3 bases: TGCGCCAGCAGCTTGGCCCGGTCTAGCGGGGGTATGGGGGAATCCTACGAGCAGTACTTC. Its translation: CASSLARSSGGMGESYEQYF.

This clonotype was counted at least ten times. CDR3 sequence reads: CASSADRLRQYF. CDR3 nucleotides: TGTGCCAGCAGCGCAGACAGATTACGACAGTATTTT. The chain carries TRBV5-8 and TRBJ2-3, with D possibly TRBD1 on 5 matching bases. CDR1 is SGHTS, CDR2 YDEGEE, per germline. V lost 4 bases and J 12 bases, leaving 15 bases between the germline ends. The CDR3 has 12 residues.

By its share, this clonotype is large. With a much larger clone just one base away, this may be a read error. V is TRBV27 and J is TRBJ2-5, with 13 bases matching TRBD2. The CDR3 extends over 16 amino acids. The J segment lost 11 bases and the V segment lost 4 bases, leaving 13 bases of the junction unmatched. Germline CDR1 is MNHEY and CDR2 is SMNVEV (reference sequence). The CDR3 spells CASSWGLAGQYNEQYF. The CDR3 DNA sequence: TGTGCCAGCAGTTGGGGACTAGCGGGGCAGTACAATGAGCAGTACTTC.

V is TRBV4-1 and J is TRBJ1-6; 12 bases align to TRBD1. The germline V gene encodes CDR1 MGHRA and CDR2 YSYEKL. J lost 10 bases, V lost 3 bases, and 7 bases had no gene match. The length of the CDR3 is 16 residues. This CDR3 is CASSQEGQGAKSPLHF. Here the CDR3 DNA reads TGCGCCAGCAGCCAGGAGGGACAGGGGGCAAAATCACCCCTCCACTTT.

This clonotype was detected only a few times. The chain uses TRBV5-1 and TRBJ2-7, with a tentative D call TRBD1 (6 bases). Germline V gene data show CDR1 as SGHRS and CDR2 as YFSETQ. CDR3 length: 14 amino acids. Trimming removed 4 bases at V and 7 bases at J, with 18 bases between. Here the CDR3 reads CASSMGQVYNEQYF. Here the CDR3 DNA reads TGCGCCAGCAGCATGGGACAAGTGTACAATGAGCAGTACTTC. Complete variable domain (other parts from reference TRBV5-1 and TRBJ2-7): KAGVTQTPRYLIKTRGQQVTLSCSPISGHRSVSWYQQTPGQGLQFLFEYFSETQRNKGNFPGRFSGRQFSNSRSEMNVSTLELGDSALYLCASSMGQVYNEQYFGPGTRLTVT.

This clonotype was detected only a few times. An end of the junction differs from the germline gene, which may be a read error. The rearrangement links TRBV7-4 to TRBJ1-2; D remains unclear. This CDR3 contains 8 residues. Germline V gene sequence: CDR1 SGHVT, CDR2 SQSDAQ. CDR3 region: CREGGYTF. CDR3 bases: TGCCGCGAGGGTGGCTACACCTTC.

The genes are TRBV29-1 and TRBJ2-3, with D hard to call. The CDR3 runs to 12 residues. The V and J ends lost 3 bases and 4 bases respectively, with 8 bases between them. CDR1 and CDR2 from the germline V gene are SQVTM and ANQGSEA. CDR3 amino acids: CSVDKGADTQYF. CDR3 DNA: TGCAGCGTTGATAAGGGCGCAGATACGCAGTATTTT.

The chain recombines TRBV20-1 with TRBJ2-1, with TRBD1 matching 7 bases. CDR1 is DFQATT and CDR2 is SNEGSKA in the germline V gene (reference sequence). Unmatched junction bases numbered 10, after V lost 5 bases and J lost 3 bases. This CDR3 contains 15 residues. CDR3 coding DNA: TGCAGTGCTGACCTGACAGGGCGCGGCTACAATGAGCAGTTCTTC. Protein sequence: CSADLTGRGYNEQFF.

This chain links TRBV5-1 with TRBJ2-5, with 7 nucleotides matching TRBD1. Germline V gene data show CDR1 as SGHRS and CDR2 as YFSETQ. The CDR3 runs 14 residues. After removal of 4 bases from V and 11 bases from J, the junction contained 14 bases not matched to a gene. The CDR3 nucleotides are TGCGCCAGCAGCCACGGGACAGTAACCTGGGAGCAGTACTTC. It yields the protein CASSHGTVTWEQYF. The variable domain in full, with the rest retrieved from reference TRBV5-1 and TRBJ2-5, is KAGVTQTPRYLIKTRGQQVTLSCSPISGHRSVSWYQQTPGQGLQFLFEYFSETQRNKGNFPGRFSGRQFSNSRSEMNVSTLELGDSALYLCASSHGTVTWEQYFGPGTRLLVL.

The V gene is TRBV20-1, the J gene TRBJ2-1; possibly TRBD1 for D (6 bases). Germline-derived CDR1 and CDR2 are DFQATT and SNEGSKA (reference sequence). The CDR3 covers 13 residues. Trimming shortened V by 5 bases and J by 13 bases, and 21 bases separated the two germline ends. The chain's CDR3 is CSADVTGQETQFF. CDR3 bases: TGCAGTGCTGATGTAACAGGGCAAGAGACCCAGTTCTTC.

This chain joins TRBV9 and TRBJ2-3; 9 nucleotides match TRBD1. The germline gives CDR1 SGDLS, CDR2 YYNGEE. The V segment lost 3 bases and the J segment 3 bases; nucleotides outside the gene matches: 11. CDR3 size: 17 residues. The DNA for the CDR3 is TGTGCCAGCAGCGAGGGCCTAGGGACAGGGCAGACAGATACGCAGTATTTT. Protein sequence: CASSEGLGTGQTDTQYF.

This clonotype has a count of ten or more. The rearrangement joins TRBV18 to TRBJ2-5, with D possibly matching TRBD2 (5 bases). V was clipped by 3 bases and J by 3 bases, with 14 bases between them. The CDR3 length is 15 residues. Germline values: CDR1 KGHSH, CDR2 LQKENI. The CDR3 here is CASSPAGEWEETQYF. As DNA, the CDR3 is TGTGCCAGCTCACCTGCGGGCGAATGGGAAGAGACCCAGTACTTC.

This clonotype has just a few counts. A read error may be the cause here, since a much bigger clone is one base away. V usage is TRBV6-6 and J usage is TRBJ1-2, with a possible D match to TRBD1 (5 bases). This CDR3 region has 14 residues. V gave up 2 bases and J gave up 8 bases, with 15 bases separating them. Germline CDR1 is MNHNY and CDR2 is SVGAGI (reference sequence). CDR3 residues: CASSYGGRAGGYTF. The DNA of the CDR3 is TGTGCCAGCAGTTACGGCGGCAGGGCGGGCGGCTACACCTTC.

The V gene is TRBV2, the J gene TRBJ2-7, with D perhaps given as TRBD1 or TRBD2 (5 bases each). Per germline, CDR1 SNHLY and CDR2 FYNNEI. This CDR3 has 12 residues. Trimming cost V 9 bases and J 3 bases, with 12 bases left between them. The CDR3 region is CASSGPIYEQYF. CDR3 nucleotide sequence: TGTGCCAGTTCGGGACCCATCTACGAGCAGTACTTC.

Remarks on this clonotype: One base away lies a much larger clone, so this may be a sequencing read error. The chain recombines TRBV6-1 with TRBJ2-1; D remains unclear. The DNA matches TRBJ2-7 better at its end, which makes the J call doubtful. The CDR3 is 13 amino acids. Germline-derived CDR1 and CDR2 are MNHNS and SASEGT. The CDR3 sequence is CASSQFETNEQYF. Here the CDR3 DNA reads TGTGCCAGCAGCCAATTTGAGACCAATGAGCAGTACTTC.